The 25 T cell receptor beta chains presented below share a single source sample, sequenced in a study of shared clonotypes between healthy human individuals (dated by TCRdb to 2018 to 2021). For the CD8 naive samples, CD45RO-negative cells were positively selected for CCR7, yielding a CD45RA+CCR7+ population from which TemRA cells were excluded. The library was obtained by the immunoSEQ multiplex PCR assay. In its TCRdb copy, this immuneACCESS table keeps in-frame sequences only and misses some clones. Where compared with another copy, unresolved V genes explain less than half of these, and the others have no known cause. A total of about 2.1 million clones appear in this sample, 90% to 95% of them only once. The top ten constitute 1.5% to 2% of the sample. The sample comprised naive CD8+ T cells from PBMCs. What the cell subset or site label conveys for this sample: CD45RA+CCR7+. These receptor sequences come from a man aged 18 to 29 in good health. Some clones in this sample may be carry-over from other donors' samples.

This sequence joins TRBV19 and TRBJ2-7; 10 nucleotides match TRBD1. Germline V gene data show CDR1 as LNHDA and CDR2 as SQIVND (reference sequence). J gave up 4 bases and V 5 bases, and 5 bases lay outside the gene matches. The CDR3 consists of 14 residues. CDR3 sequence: CASSFGTGEYEQYF. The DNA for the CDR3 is TGTGCCAGTAGTTTCGGGACAGGGGAGTACGAGCAGTACTTC.

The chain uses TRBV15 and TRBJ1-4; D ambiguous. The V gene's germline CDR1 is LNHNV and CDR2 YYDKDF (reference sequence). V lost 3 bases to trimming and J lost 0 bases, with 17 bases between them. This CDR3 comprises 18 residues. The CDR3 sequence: CATSRFEVSHTTNEKLFF. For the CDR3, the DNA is TGTGCCACCAGCAGGTTCGAGGTCTCTCATACAACTAATGAAAAACTGTTTTTT.

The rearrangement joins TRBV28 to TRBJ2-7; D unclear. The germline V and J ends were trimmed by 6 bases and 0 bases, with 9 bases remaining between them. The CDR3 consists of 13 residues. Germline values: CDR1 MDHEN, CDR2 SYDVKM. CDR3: CASSPGPSYEQYF. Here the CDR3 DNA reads TGTGCCAGCAGCCCCGGACCCTCCTACGAGCAGTACTTC.

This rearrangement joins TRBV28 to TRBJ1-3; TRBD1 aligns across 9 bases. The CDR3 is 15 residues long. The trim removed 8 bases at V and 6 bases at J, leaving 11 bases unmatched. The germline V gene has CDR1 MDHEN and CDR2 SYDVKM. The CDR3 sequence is CASGGDRESENTIYF. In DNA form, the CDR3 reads TGTGCCAGCGGGGGGGACAGGGAAAGTGAAAACACCATATATTTT.

CDR3 DNA: TGTGCCAGCAGCCAACGAGGGACAGGCTATACGTACAATGAGCAGTTCTTC. This codes for CASSQRGTGYTYNEQFF. This sequence joins TRBV4-2 and TRBJ2-1; 8 nucleotides align to TRBD1. V gave up 2 bases and J gave up 4 bases; unmatched junction bases: 10. CDR3 length: 17 amino acids. Germline V gene data show CDR1 as LGHNA and CDR2 as YNFKEQ.

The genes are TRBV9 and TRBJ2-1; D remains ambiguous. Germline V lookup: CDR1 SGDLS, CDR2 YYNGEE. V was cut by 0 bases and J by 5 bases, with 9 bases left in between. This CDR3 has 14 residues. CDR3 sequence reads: CASSVEVRNNEQFF. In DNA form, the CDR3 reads TGTGCCAGCAGCGTAGAGGTGAGAAACAATGAGCAGTTCTTC.

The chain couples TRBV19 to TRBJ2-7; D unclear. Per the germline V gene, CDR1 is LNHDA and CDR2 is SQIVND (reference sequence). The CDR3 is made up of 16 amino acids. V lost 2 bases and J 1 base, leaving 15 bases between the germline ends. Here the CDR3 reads CASSIYHNSPSYEQYF. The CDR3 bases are TGTGCCAGTAGTATATACCACAATTCACCATCCTACGAGCAGTACTTC.

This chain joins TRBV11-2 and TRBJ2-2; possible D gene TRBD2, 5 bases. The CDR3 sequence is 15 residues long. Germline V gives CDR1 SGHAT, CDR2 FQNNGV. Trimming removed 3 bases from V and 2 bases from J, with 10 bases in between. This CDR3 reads CASSFLRGNTGELFF. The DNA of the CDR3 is TGTGCCAGCAGCTTTCTTCGGGGAAACACCGGGGAGCTGTTTTTT. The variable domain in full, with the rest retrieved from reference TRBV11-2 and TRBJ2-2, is EAGVAQSPRYKIIEKRQSVAFWCNPISGHATLYWYQQILGQGPKLLIQFQNNGVVDDSQLPKDRFSAERLKGVDSTLKIQPAKLEDSAVYLCASSFLRGNTGELFFGEGSRLTVL.

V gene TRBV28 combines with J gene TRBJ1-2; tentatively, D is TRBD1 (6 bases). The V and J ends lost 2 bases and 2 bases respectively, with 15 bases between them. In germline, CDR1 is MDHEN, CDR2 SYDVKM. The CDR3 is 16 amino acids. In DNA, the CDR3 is TGTGCCAGCAGTTTACTGACCGGGGGCGGCAACTATGGCTACACCTTC. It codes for CASSLLTGGGNYGYTF.

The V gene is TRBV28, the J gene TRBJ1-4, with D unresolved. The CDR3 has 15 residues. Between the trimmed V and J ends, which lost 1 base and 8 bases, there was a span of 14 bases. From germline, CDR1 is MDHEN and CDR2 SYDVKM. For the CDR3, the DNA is TGTGCCAGCAGTTTATTTCCGGGAGATAAAGAAAAACTGTTTTTT. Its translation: CASSLFPGDKEKLFF.

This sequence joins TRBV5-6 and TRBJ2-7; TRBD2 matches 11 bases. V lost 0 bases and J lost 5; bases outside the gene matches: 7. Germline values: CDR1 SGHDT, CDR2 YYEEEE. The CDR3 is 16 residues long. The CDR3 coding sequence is TGTGCCAGCAGCTTGGTTAGCGGGAGGGTGTTGAACGAGCAGTACTTC. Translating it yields CASSLVSGRVLNEQYF.

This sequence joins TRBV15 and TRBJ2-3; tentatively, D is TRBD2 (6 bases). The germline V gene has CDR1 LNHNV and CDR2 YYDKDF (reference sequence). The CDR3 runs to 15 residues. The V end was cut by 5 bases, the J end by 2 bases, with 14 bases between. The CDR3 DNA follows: TGTGCCACCAGCGGCCTAGCGACTTTCACAGATACGCAGTATTTT. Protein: CATSGLATFTDTQYF.

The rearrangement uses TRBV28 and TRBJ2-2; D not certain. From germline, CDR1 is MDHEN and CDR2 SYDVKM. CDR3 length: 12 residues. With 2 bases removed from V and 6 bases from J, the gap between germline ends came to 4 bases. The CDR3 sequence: CASSLPSGELFF. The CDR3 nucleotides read TGTGCCAGCAGTTTACCTTCCGGGGAGCTGTTTTTT.

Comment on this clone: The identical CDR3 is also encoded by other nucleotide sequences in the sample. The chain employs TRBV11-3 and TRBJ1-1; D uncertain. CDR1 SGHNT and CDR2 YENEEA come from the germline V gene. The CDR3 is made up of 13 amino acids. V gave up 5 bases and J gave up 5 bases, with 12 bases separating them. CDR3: CASSPRGGTEAFF. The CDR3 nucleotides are TGTGCCAGCAGCCCCCGCGGCGGGACTGAAGCTTTCTTT.

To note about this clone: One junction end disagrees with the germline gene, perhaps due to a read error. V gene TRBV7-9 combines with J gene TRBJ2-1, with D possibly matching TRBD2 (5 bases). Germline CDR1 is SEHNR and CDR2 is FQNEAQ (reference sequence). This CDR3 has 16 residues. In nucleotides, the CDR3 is TGTGTCAGCAGCCGGCTGGGCGACTATAGCTTTAATGAGCAGTTCTTC. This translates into CVSSRLGDYSFNEQFF.

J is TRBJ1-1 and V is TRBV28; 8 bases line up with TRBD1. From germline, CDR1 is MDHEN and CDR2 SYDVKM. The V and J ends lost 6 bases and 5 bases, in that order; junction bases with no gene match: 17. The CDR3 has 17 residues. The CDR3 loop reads CASSSLRGPGRKTEAFF. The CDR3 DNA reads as TGTGCCAGCAGCTCCCTCAGGGGGCCAGGGAGGAAAACTGAAGCTTTCTTT.

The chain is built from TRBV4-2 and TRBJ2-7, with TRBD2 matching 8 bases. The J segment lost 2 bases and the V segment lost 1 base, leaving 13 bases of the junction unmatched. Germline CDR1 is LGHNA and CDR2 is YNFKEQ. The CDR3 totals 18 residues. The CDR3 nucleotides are TGTGCCAGCAGCCAAGTCCCCCAGGGGATAGCGGGAACCTACGAGCAGTACTTC. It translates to CASSQVPQGIAGTYEQYF.

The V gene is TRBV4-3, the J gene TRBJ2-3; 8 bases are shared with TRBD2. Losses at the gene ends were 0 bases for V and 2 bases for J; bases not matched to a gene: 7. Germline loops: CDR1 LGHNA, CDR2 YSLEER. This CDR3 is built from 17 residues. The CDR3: CASSQDRLAGITDTQYF. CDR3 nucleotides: TGCGCCAGCAGCCAAGATCGCCTAGCGGGTATCACAGATACGCAGTATTTT.

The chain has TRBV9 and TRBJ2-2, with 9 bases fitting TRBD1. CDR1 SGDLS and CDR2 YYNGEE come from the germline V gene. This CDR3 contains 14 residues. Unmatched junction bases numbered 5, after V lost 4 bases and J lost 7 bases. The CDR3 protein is CASSQGTGNGELFF. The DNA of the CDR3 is TGTGCCAGCAGCCAAGGGACAGGGAACGGGGAGCTGTTTTTT.

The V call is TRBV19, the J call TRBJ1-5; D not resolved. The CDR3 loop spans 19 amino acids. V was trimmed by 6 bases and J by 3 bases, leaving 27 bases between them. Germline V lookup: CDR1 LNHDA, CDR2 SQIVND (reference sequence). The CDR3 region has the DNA TGTGCCAGTAGCGAGCTCGTCGGGGTTGGGGTCTCATTCAATCAGCCCCAGCATTTT. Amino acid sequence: CASSELVGVGVSFNQPQHF.

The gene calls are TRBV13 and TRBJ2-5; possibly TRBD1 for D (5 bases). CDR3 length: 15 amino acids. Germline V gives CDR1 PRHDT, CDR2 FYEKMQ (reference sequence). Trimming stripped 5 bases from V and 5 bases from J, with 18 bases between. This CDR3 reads CASSGATGARETQYF. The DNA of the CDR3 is TGTGCCAGCAGCGGGGCGACCGGCGCCAGGGAGACCCAGTACTTC.

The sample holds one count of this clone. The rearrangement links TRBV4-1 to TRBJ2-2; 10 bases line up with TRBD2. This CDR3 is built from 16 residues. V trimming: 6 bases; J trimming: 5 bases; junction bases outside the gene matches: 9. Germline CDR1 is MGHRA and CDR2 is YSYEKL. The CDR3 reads CASRGLAGARTGELFF. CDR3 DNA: TGCGCCAGCAGGGGCCTAGCGGGAGCTCGGACCGGGGAGCTGTTTTTT.

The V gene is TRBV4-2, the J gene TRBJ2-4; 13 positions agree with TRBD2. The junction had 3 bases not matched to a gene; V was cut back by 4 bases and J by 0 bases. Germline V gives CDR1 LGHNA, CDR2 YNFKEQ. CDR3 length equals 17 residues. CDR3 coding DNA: TGTGCCAGCAGCCCGGGACTAGCGGGATTAGCCAAAAACATTCAGTACTTC. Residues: CASSPGLAGLAKNIQYF.

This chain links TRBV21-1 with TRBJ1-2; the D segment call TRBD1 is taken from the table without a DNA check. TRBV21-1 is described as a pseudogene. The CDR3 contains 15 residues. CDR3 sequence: CASSTGGRVRDGYTF. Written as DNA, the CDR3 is TGTGCCAGCAGCACTGGGGGCAGGGTGAGAGATGGCTACACCTTC.

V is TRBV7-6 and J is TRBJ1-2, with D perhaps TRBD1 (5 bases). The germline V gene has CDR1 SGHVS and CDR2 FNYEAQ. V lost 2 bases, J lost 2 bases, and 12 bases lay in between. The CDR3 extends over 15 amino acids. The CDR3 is CASSLQRDQNYGYTF. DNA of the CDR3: TGTGCCAGCAGCTTACAGAGGGACCAGAACTATGGCTACACCTTC.